This T cell receptor (beta chain) is from a study of CD8+ T cells in alopecia areata. At the level of the study: Treated patients received oral tofacitinib, 5 to 10 mg twice daily. Patients remained on tofacitinib for 6 to 18 months and then went 6 months without it.

Obtained from alopecia areata patients were lesional scalp punch biopsies along with peripheral blood. This CDR3 has 15 residues. V lost 5 bases to trimming and J lost 3 bases, with 16 bases between them. Per the germline V gene, CDR1 is MDHEN and CDR2 is SYDVKM. The table lists this clone with a few counts. After isolation, RNA underwent reverse transcription to generate cDNA as the sequencing template. Sequencing used immunoSEQ multiplex PCR; TCRdb keeps in-frame clones, though not all of them. Of 150,000 to 200,000 clones in the sample, 67% were seen once. The sequence came from a human donor with alopecia areata. The material was CD8+ T cells sorted from blood, obtained at week 0. V is TRBV28 and J is TRBJ1-2; TRBD1 is a possible D gene (6 bases). CDR3 DNA sequence: TGTGCCAGCAGTACAAAGTGGGGGGCTGACTATGGCTACACCTTC. Encoded protein: CASSTKWGADYGYTF.